A single sample gave rise to the 6 T cell receptor beta chains below, sequenced in a study of T-cell reconstitution after alpha-beta-depleted transplantation in children. Preparing the TCRbeta library involved the use of unique molecular identifiers. Each CDR3 protein gets one entry after TCRdb re-called the PCR reads with MiXCR. The sample includes about 240,000 distinct CDR3 sequences, 25% of them seen just once. Sequencing was performed on PBMCs, taken before TCRalphabeta/CD19-depleted stem cell transplant. These receptors all come from a girl aged 2 to 9 with Fanconi anemia, due to receive a stem cell transplant.

The chain joins TRBV7-3 to TRBJ2-3, with a possible D match to TRBD1 (5 bases). CDR1 is SGHTA, CDR2 FQGTGA, per germline. This CDR3 has 15 residues. The V and J ends lost 5 bases and 2 bases respectively, with 14 bases between them. DNA of the CDR3: TGTGCCAGCAGCGGCTCAGGGTTAGACACAGATACGCAGTATTTT. The encoded protein is CASSGSGLDTDTQYF.

This chain uses TRBV20-1 with TRBJ2-1; 10 bases line up with TRBD2. V was pared by 1 base and J by 6 bases, with 6 bases of the junction left unmatched. CDR3 length: 15 residues. Germline-derived CDR1 and CDR2 are DFQATT and SNEGSKA (reference sequence). In DNA form, the CDR3 reads TGCAGTGCTAGAGTCCCTATAGCGGGGGGCAATGAGCAGTTCTTC. This codes for CSARVPIAGGNEQFF.

This chain uses TRBV11-1 with TRBJ2-5, with TRBD1 matching 7 bases. In germline, CDR1 is SGHAT, CDR2 FQDESV (reference sequence). The length of the CDR3 is 15 residues. Losses at the gene ends were 3 bases for V and 1 base for J; bases not matched to a gene: 5. DNA for the CDR3: TGTGCCAGCAGCTTGAGACAGGGATTCCAAGAGACCCAGTACTTC. Translating gives CASSLRQGFQETQYF.

This clonotype was counted only a few times. J is TRBJ2-1 and V is TRBV11-1; TRBD2 matches 10 bases. Germline values: CDR1 SGHAT, CDR2 FQDESV (reference sequence). The CDR3 is 18 amino acids. J was trimmed by 2 bases and V by 2 bases; bases with no gene match: 9. The CDR3: CASSLPNSGRSPYNEQFF. The CDR3 DNA reads TGTGCCAGCAGCTTACCCAATAGCGGGAGGAGTCCCTACAATGAGCAGTTCTTC.

This clonotype has ten or more counts. V is TRBV15 and J is TRBJ2-1; D gene ambiguous. Germline CDR1 LNHNV, CDR2 YYDKDF (reference sequence). The CDR3 consists of 14 residues. The V gene lost 0 bases and the J gene lost 1 base, with 4 bases spanning the gap. The CDR3 here is CATSRDGSYNEQFF. The CDR3 bases are TGTGCCACCAGCAGAGATGGTTCCTACAATGAGCAGTTCTTC.

The chain has TRBV12-3 or TRBV12-4 and TRBJ2-1; D possibly corresponds to TRBD2 (5 bases). Between the trimmed V and J ends, which lost 2 bases and 1 base, there was a span of 9 bases. CDR3 length equals 15 residues. CDR3 loop: CASSLFGNSYNEQFF. CDR3 DNA sequence: TGTGCCAGCAGTTTATTCGGGAATTCCTACAATGAGCAGTTCTTC.